The clone carrying this T cell receptor (beta chain) was detected many times. Its antigen is still unknown. Unmatched junction bases numbered 5, after V lost 2 bases and J lost 4 bases. The CDR3 loop spans 14 amino acids. Germline lookup yields CDR1 SEHNR and CDR2 FQNEAQ (reference sequence). Unique molecular identifiers featured in how the TCRbeta library was prepared. TCRdb called the PCR reads again in MiXCR, with one record for every CDR3 protein. The sample has a few hundred thousand distinct CDR3 sequences, nearly 8% seen once. This sample stems from a study of T-cell reconstitution after alpha-beta-depleted transplantation in children. Findings of the study overall: Newly produced T cells mostly accounted for T-cell counts and diversity one year post-transplant.

The sample here was peripheral blood, taken 360 days after TCRalphabeta/CD19-depleted stem cell transplant. This clonotype originated in a female patient under 10 years old who had a stem cell transplant for Fanconi anemia, so the T cells may come from the graft donor. The chain uses TRBV7-9 and TRBJ2-7, with TRBD2 matching 7 bases. The CDR3 DNA follows: TGTGCCAGCAGCTTATCCTGGGGGGGGTACGAGCAGTACTTC. Its translation is CASSLSWGGYEQYF.